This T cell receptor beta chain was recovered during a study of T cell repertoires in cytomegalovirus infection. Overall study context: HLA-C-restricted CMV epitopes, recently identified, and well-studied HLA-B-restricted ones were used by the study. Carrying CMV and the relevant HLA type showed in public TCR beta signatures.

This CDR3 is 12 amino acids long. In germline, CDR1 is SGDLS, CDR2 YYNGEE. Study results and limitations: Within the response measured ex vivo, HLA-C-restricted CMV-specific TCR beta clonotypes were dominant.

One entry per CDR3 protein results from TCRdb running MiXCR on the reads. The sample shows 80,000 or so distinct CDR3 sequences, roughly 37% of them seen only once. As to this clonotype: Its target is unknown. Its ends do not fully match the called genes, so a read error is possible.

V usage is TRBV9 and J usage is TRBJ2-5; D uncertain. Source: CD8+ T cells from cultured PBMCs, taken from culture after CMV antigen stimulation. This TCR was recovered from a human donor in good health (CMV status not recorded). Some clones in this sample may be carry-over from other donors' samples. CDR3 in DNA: TGTGCCAGCAGCGGGTCCCAAGAGACCCGGTACTTC. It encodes CASSGSQETRYF.